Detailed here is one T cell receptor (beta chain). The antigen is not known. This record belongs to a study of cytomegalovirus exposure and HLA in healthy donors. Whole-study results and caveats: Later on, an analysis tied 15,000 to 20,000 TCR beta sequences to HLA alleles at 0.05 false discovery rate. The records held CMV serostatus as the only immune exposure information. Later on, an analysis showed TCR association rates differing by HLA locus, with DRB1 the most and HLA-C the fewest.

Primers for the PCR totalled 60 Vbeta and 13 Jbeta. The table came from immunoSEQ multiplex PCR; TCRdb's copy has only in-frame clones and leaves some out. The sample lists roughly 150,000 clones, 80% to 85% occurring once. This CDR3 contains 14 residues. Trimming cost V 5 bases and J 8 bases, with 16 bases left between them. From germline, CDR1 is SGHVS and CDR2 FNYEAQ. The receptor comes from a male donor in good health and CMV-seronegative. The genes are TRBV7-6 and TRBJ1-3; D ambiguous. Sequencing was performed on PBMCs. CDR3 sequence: CASSPSGAGDTIYF. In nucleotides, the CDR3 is TGTGCCAGCAGCCCGTCTGGTGCCGGGGACACCATATATTTT.